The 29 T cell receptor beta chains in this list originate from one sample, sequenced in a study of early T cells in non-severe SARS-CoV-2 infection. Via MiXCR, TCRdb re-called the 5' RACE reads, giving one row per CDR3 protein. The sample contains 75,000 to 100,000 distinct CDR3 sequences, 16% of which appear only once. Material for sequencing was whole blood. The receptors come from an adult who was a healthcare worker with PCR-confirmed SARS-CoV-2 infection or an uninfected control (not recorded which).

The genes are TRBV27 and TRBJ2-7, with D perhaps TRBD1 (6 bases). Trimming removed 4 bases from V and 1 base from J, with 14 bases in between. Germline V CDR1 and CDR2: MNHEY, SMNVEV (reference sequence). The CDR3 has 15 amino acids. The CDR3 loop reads CASSSFFTGSYEQYF. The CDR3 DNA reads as TGTGCCAGCAGTTCCTTCTTTACAGGGTCCTACGAGCAGTACTTC.

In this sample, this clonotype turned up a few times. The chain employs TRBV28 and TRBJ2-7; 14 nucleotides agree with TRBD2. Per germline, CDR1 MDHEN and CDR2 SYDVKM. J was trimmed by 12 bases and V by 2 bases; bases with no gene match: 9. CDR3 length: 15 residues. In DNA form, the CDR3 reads TGTGCCAGCAGTTTAAACCACCCGGGACTAGCGGGAGTGTACTTC. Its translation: CASSLNHPGLAGVYF.

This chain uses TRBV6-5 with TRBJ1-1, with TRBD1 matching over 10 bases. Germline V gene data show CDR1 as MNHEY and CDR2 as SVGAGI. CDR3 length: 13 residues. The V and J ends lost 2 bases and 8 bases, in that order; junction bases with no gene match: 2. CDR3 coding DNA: TGTGCCAGCAGTTACGGGACAGGGGTCGAAGCTTTCTTT. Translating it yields CASSYGTGVEAFF.

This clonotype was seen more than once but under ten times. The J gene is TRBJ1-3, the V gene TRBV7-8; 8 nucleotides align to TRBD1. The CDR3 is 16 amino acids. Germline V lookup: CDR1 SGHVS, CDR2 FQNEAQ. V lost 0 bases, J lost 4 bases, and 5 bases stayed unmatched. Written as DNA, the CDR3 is TGTGCCAGCAGCTTAGCTGGACAGGGATGGGGAAACACCATATATTTT. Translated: CASSLAGQGWGNTIYF.

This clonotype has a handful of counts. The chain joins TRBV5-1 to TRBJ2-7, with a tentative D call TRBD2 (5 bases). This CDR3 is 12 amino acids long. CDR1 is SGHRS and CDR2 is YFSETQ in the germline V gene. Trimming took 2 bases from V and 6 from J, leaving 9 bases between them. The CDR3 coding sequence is TGCGCCAGCAGCTTCGAGGGCGGCGAGCAGTACTTC. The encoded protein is CASSFEGGEQYF. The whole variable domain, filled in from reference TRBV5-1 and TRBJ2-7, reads KAGVTQTPRYLIKTRGQQVTLSCSPISGHRSVSWYQQTPGQGLQFLFEYFSETQRNKGNFPGRFSGRQFSNSRSEMNVSTLELGDSALYLCASSFEGGEQYFGPGTRLTVT.

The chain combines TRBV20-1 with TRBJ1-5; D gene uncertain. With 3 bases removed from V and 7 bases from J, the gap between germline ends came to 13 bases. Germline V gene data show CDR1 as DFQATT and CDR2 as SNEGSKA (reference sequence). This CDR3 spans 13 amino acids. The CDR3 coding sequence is TGCAGTGCTAGCTTAGGGCCGGGGCAGCCCCAGCATTTT. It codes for CSASLGPGQPQHF.

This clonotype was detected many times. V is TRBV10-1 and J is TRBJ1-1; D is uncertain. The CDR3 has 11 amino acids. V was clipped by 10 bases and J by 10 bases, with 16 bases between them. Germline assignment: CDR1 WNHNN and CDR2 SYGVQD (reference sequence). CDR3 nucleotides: TGCGCCATCAGACACTTACCGGGAGCTTTCTTT. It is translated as CAIRHLPGAFF.

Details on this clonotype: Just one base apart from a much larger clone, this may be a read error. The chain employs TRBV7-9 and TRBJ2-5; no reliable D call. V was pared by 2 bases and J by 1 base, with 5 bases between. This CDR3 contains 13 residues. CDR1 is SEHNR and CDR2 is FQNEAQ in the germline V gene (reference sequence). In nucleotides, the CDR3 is TGTGCCAGCAGCTTACCGGTCCAAGAGACCCAGTACTTC. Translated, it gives CASSLPVQETQYF.

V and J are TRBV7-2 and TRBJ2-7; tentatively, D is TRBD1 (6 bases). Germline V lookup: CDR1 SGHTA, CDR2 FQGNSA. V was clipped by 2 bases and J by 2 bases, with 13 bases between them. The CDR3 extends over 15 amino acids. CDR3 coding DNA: TGTGCCAGCAGCTTATCACCAGGGGCCGCCTACGAGCAGTACTTC. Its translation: CASSLSPGAAYEQYF. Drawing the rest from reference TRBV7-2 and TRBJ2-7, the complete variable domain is GAGVSQSPSNKVTEKGKDVELRCDPISGHTALYWYRQSLGQGLEFLIYFQGNSAPDKSGLPSDRFSAERTGGSVSTLTIQRTQQEDSAVYLCASSLSPGAAYEQYFGPGTRLTVT.

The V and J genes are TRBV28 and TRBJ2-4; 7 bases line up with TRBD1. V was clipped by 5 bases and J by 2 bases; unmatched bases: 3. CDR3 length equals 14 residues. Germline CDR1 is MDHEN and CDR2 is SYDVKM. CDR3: CASSQQGTKNIQYF. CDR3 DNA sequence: TGTGCCAGCAGTCAACAGGGGACCAAAAACATTCAGTACTTC.

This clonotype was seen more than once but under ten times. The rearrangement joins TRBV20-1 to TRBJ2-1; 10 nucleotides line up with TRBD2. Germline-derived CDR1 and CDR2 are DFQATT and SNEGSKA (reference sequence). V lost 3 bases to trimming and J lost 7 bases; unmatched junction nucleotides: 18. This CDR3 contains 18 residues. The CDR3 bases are TGCAGTGCTAGCGGTCCTGTCCAGCGGGAGGGTGTTAGGAATGAGCAGTTCTTC. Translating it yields CSASGPVQREGVRNEQFF.

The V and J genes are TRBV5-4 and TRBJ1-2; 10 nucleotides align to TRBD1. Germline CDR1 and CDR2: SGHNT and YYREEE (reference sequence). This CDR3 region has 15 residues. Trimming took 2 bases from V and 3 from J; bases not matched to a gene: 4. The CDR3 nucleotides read TGTGCCAGCAGCTTCGGGACAGGGGATCACTATGGCTACACCTTC. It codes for CASSFGTGDHYGYTF.

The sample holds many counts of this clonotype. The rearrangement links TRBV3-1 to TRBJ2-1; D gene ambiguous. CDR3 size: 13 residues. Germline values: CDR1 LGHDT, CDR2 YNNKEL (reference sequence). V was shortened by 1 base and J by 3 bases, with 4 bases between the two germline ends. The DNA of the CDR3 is TGTGCCAGCAGCCAAGGCAACTACAATGAGCAGTTCTTC. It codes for CASSQGNYNEQFF.

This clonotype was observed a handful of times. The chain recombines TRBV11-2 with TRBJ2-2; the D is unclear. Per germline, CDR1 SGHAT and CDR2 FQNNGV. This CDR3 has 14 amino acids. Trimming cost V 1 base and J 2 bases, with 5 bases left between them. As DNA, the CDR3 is TGTGCCAGCAGCTTAGTCTCCAACACCGGGGAGCTGTTTTTT. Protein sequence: CASSLVSNTGELFF.

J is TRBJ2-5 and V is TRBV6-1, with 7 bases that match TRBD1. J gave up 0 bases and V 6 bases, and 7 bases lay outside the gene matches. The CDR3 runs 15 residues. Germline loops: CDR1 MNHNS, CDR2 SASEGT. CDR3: CASRPTGTDQETQYF. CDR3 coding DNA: TGTGCCAGCAGGCCGACGGGGACAGACCAAGAGACCCAGTACTTC.

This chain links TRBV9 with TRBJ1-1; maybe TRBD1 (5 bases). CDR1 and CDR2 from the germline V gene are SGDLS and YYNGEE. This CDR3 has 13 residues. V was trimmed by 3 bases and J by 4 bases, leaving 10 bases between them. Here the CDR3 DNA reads TGTGCCAGCAGCGAGGGGCTGGGCACTGAAGCTTTCTTT. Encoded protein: CASSEGLGTEAFF. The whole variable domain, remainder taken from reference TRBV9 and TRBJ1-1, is DSGVTQTPKHLITATGQRVTLRCSPRSGDLSVYWYQQSLDQGLQFLIQYYNGEERAKGNILERFSAQQFPDLHSELNLSSLELGDSALYFCASSEGLGTEAFFGQGTRLTVV.

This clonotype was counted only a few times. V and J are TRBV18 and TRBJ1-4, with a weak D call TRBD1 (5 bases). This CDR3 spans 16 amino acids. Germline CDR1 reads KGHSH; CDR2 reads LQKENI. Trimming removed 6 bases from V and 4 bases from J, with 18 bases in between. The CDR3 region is CASSDQGGYYNEKLFF. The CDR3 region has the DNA TGTGCCAGCTCGGACCAGGGCGGATATTATAATGAAAAACTGTTTTTT.

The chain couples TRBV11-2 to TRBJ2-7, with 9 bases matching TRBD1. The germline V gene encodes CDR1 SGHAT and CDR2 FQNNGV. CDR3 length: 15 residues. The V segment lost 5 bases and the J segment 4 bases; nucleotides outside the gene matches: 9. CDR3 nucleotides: TGTGCCAGCAGCCCGGCGGACAGGGGCTTTTACGAGCAGTACTTC. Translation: CASSPADRGFYEQYF.

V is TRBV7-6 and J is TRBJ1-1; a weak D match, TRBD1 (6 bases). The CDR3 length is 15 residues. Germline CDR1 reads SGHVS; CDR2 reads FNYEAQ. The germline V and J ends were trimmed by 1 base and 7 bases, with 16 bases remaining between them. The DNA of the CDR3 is TGTGCCAGCAGCTTAGGGGGGCAGGGACAAGGTGAAGCTTTCTTT. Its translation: CASSLGGQGQGEAFF.

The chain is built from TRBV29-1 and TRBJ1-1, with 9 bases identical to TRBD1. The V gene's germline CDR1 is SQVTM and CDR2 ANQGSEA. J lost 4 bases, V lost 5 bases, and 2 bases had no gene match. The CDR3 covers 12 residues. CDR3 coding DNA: TGCAGCGTTACGGGACAGGGCACTGAAGCTTTCTTT. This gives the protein CSVTGQGTEAFF. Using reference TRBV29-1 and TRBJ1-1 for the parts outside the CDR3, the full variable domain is SAVISQKPSRDICQRGTSLTIQCQVDSQVTMMFWYRQQPGQSLTLIATANQGSEATYESGFVIDKFPISRPNLTFSTLTVSNMSPEDSSIYLCSVTGQGTEAFFGQGTRLTVV.

CDR3 nucleotide sequence: TGTGCCACCAACTCACACGGATCCGGGGAGCTGTTTTTT. It encodes CATNSHGSGELFF. V gene TRBV28 combines with J gene TRBJ2-2; D not certain. The CDR3 extends over 13 amino acids. V lost 10 bases, J lost 6 bases, and 15 bases lay in between. Per the germline V gene, CDR1 is MDHEN and CDR2 is SYDVKM. The whole variable domain, remainder taken from reference TRBV28 and TRBJ2-2, is DVKVTQSSRYLVKRTGEKVFLECVQDMDHENMFWYRQDPGLGLRLIYFSYDVKMKEKGDIPEGYSVSREKKERFSLILESASTNQTSMYLCATNSHGSGELFFGEGSRLTVL.

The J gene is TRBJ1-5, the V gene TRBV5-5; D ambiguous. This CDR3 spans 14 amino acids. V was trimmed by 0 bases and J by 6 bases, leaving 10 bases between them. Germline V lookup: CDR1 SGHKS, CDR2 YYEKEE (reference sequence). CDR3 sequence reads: CASSLGGFFQPQHF. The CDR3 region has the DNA TGTGCCAGCAGCTTGGGGGGTTTCTTTCAGCCCCAGCATTTT.

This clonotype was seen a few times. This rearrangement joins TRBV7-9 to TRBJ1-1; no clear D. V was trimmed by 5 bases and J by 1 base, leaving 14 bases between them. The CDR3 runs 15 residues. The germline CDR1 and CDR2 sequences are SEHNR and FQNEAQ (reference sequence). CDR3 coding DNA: TGTGCCAGCAGCCCCATCCCCTCCGCGAACACTGAAGCTTTCTTT. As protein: CASSPIPSANTEAFF.

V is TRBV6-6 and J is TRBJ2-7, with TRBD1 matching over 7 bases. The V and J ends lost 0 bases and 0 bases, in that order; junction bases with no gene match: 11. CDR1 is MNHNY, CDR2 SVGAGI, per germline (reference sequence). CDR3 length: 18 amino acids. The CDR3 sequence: CASSYSSTGASSSYEQYF. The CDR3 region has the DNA TGTGCCAGCAGTTACTCGAGTACAGGGGCCTCGAGCTCCTACGAGCAGTACTTC.

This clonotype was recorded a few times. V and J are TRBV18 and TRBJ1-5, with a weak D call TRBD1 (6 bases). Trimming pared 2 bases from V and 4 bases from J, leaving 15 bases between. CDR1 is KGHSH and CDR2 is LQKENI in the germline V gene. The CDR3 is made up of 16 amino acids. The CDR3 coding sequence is TGTGCCAGCTCACCATTCCGGGACATCGGAAATCAGCCCCAGCATTTT. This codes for CASSPFRDIGNQPQHF.

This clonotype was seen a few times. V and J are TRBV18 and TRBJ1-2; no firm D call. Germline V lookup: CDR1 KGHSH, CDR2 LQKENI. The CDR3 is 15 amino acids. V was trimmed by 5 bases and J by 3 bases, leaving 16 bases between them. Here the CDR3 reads CASSATRVVDYGYTF. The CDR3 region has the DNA TGTGCCAGCTCAGCAACTAGGGTAGTGGACTATGGCTACACCTTC. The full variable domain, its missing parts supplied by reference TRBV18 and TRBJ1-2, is NAGVMQNPRHLVRRRGQEARLRCSPMKGHSHVYWYRQLPEEGLKFMVYLQKENIIDESGMPKERFSAEFPKEGPSILRIQQVVRGDSAAYFCASSATRVVDYGYTFGSGTRLTVV.

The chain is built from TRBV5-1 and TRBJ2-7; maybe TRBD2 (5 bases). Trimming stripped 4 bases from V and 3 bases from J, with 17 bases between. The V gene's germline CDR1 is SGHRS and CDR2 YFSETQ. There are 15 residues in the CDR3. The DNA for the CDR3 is TGCGCCAGCAGCCCAACCCCTGACGGAGGCTACGAGCAGTACTTC. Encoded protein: CASSPTPDGGYEQYF. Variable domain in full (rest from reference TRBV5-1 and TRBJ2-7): KAGVTQTPRYLIKTRGQQVTLSCSPISGHRSVSWYQQTPGQGLQFLFEYFSETQRNKGNFPGRFSGRQFSNSRSEMNVSTLELGDSALYLCASSPTPDGGYEQYFGPGTRLTVT.

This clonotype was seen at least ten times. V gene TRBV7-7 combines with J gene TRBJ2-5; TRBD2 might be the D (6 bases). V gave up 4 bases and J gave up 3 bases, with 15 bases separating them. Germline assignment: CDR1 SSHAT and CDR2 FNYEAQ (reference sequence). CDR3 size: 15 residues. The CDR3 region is CASSSKTGLKETQYF. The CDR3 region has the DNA TGTGCCAGCAGCTCGAAGACGGGACTTAAAGAGACCCAGTACTTC.

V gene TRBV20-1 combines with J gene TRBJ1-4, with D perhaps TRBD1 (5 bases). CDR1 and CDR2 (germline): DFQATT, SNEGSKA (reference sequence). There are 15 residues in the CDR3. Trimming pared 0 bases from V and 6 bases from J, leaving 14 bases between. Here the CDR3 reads CSAREFIGGDEKLFF. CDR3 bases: TGCAGTGCTAGAGAATTTATCGGGGGTGATGAAAAACTGTTTTTT.